Presented here are 13 T cell receptor beta chains from one specimen sequenced in a study of T cell repertoires in cytomegalovirus infection. TCRdb used MiXCR to reprocess the reads, holding one entry per CDR3 protein. The sample carries fewer than 550,000 distinct CDR3 sequences, approximately 11% recorded once. Sequenced input: PBMCs. Receptor source: a human donor in good health (CMV status not recorded). Some clones in this sample may be carry-over from other donors' samples.

With regard to this clonotype: A read error is possible here, since a much larger clone lies one base away. The chain recombines TRBV19 with TRBJ2-7, with 10 nucleotides matching TRBD2. The junction had 4 bases not matched to a gene; V was cut back by 3 bases and J by 2 bases. CDR3 size: 15 residues. Looked up from germline, CDR1 is LNHDA and CDR2 is SQIVND (reference sequence). CDR3 region: CASSITSGAAYEQYF. CDR3 coding DNA: TGTGCCAGTAGTATCACTAGCGGGGCGGCCTACGAGCAGTACTTC.

This clonotype was counted ten times or more. One junction end disagrees with the germline gene, perhaps due to a read error. This chain joins TRBV5-1 and TRBJ1-5, with D possibly TRBD1 on 5 matching bases. Looked up from germline, CDR1 is SGHRS and CDR2 is YFSETQ. This CDR3 is 13 amino acids long. CDR3 loop: CASSPMVAGQLTF. CDR3 nucleotide sequence: TGCGCCAGCAGCCCGATGGTGGCAGGACAACTGACTTTT.

The V gene is TRBV20-1, the J gene TRBJ1-4; D is uncertain. There are 14 residues in the CDR3. V lost 0 bases to trimming and J lost 6 bases, with 11 bases between them. CDR1 and CDR2 from the germline V gene are DFQATT and SNEGSKA (reference sequence). The DNA of the CDR3 is TGCAGTGCTAGAGATGGGTCAGCGGATGAAAAACTGTTTTTT. Translating it yields CSARDGSADEKLFF.

This clonotype was seen repeatedly, ten times or more. The V call is TRBV7-9, the J call TRBJ2-3; D unresolved. Trimming shortened V by 2 bases and J by 2 bases, and 8 bases separated the two germline ends. The CDR3 has 14 residues. Germline assignment: CDR1 SEHNR and CDR2 FQNEAQ (reference sequence). CDR3 DNA: TGTGCCAGCAGCTTAACAAGACTCACAGATACGCAGTATTTT. It specifies CASSLTRLTDTQYF.

In its sample, this clonotype was seen many times. J is TRBJ1-1 and V is TRBV12-3 or TRBV12-4; a possible D gene is TRBD1 (6 bases). The CDR3 is 14 amino acids. V lost 8 bases and J 1 base, leaving 14 bases between the germline ends. The CDR3 coding sequence is TGTGCCAGCGGCTACGGGGGGGCGAACACTGAAGCTTTCTTT. Translation: CASGYGGANTEAFF.

This clonotype was recorded many times. The chain is built from TRBV11-2 and TRBJ2-7, with D possibly being TRBD1 (8 bases). Trimming shortened V by 4 bases and J by 4 bases, and 26 bases separated the two germline ends. The V gene's germline CDR1 is SGHAT and CDR2 FQNNGV. The CDR3 runs 18 residues. CDR3 DNA: TGTGCCAGCAGCTGGACAGGGACCGGGTCAGCGGGAAGGTACGAGCAGTACTTC. Its protein is CASSWTGTGSAGRYEQYF.

The V gene is TRBV5-1, the J gene TRBJ1-6; no firm D call. V lost 0 bases and J lost 8, with 12 bases in between. Germline V gives CDR1 SGHRS, CDR2 YFSETQ. CDR3 size: 15 residues. CDR3 amino acids: CASSLALRRDSPLHF. Written as DNA, the CDR3 is TGCGCCAGCAGCTTGGCCCTTCGACGGGATTCACCCCTCCACTTT.

Many counts were recorded for this clonotype. The gene calls are TRBV7-9 and TRBJ1-4; unclear D gene. CDR1 and CDR2 from the germline V gene are SEHNR and FQNEAQ (reference sequence). V gave up 1 base and J gave up 0 bases, with 15 bases separating them. The CDR3 loop spans 18 amino acids. The CDR3 bases are TGTGCCAGCAGCTTAGACGCCAGACTAGCTTCAACTAATGAAAAACTGTTTTTT. It translates to CASSLDARLASTNEKLFF.

This clonotype was recorded a few times. This chain uses TRBV29-1 with TRBJ2-1, with TRBD2 matching over 7 bases. From germline, CDR1 is SQVTM and CDR2 ANQGSEA. The CDR3 runs to 15 residues. J was trimmed by 1 base and V by 0 bases; bases with no gene match: 3. CDR3 sequence (DNA): TGCAGCGTTGAAGAACTAGCGCTATCCTACAATGAGCAGTTCTTC. Its translation: CSVEELALSYNEQFF.

This clonotype was detected many times. The V gene is TRBV11-2, the J gene TRBJ1-2; possibly TRBD1 for D (6 bases). V was trimmed by 2 bases and J by 13 bases, leaving 17 bases between them. CDR1 is SGHAT, CDR2 FQNNGV, per germline. The CDR3 is made up of 13 amino acids. CDR3 protein: CASSLLARDKGTF. Written as DNA, the CDR3 is TGTGCCAGCAGCTTACTTGCCAGGGACAAAGGCACCTTC.

This clonotype was recorded a few times. This chain connects TRBV20-1 to TRBJ2-7; D is possibly TRBD1 or TRBD2 (6 bases each). V dropped 7 bases and J dropped 2 bases, with 30 bases sitting between them. Germline V gene data show CDR1 as DFQATT and CDR2 as SNEGSKA (reference sequence). The CDR3 runs 18 residues. The CDR3 sequence is CSVPLGAGQPRGTYEQYF. The CDR3 region has the DNA TGCAGTGTCCCCCTTGGGGCGGGACAACCAAGAGGGACCTACGAGCAGTACTTC.

The chain combines TRBV29-1 with TRBJ2-7, with 7 bases fitting TRBD1. The CDR3 loop spans 12 amino acids. V trimming: 4 bases; J trimming: 2 bases; junction bases outside the gene matches: 2. Germline V gives CDR1 SQVTM, CDR2 ANQGSEA. The CDR3 coding sequence is TGCAGCGTTGGAGACAGGGCCTACGAGCAGTACTTC. Translating gives CSVGDRAYEQYF.

This rearrangement joins TRBV7-4 to TRBJ2-5, with unresolved D. The V and J ends lost 5 bases and 2 bases respectively, with 15 bases between them. Per germline, CDR1 SGHVT and CDR2 SQSDAQ. This CDR3 is built from 15 residues. DNA for the CDR3: TGTGCCAGCAGCCCCGAAGGTGCCAGGCAAGAGACCCAGTACTTC. Translation: CASSPEGARQETQYF. Combining the CDR3 with reference TRBV7-4 and TRBJ2-5 gives the whole variable domain GAGVSQSPRYKVAKRGRDVALRCDSISGHVTLYWYRQTLGQGSEVLTYSQSDAQRDKSGRPSGRFSAERPERSVSTLKIQRTEQGDSAVYLCASSPEGARQETQYFGPGTRLLVL.